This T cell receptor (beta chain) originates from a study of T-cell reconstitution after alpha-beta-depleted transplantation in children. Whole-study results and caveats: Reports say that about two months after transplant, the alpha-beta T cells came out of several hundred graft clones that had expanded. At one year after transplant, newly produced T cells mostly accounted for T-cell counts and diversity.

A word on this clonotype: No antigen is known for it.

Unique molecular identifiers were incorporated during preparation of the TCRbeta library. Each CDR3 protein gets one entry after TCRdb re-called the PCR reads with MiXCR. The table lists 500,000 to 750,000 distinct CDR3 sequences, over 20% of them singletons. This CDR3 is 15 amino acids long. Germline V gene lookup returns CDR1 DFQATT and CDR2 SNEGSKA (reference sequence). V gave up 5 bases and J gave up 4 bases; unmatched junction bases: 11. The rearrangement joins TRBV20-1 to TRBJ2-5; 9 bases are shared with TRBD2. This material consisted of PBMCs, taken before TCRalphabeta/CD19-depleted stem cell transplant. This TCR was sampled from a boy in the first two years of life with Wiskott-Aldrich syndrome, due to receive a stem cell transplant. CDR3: CSASRGSGSTETQYF. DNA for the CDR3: TGCAGTGCTTCACGGGGTAGCGGGAGTACAGAGACCCAGTACTTC.